Listed below are T cell receptor beta chains from one sample, sequenced in a study of graft-versus-host responses after intestinal transplantation. Assay: immunoSEQ multiplex PCR; the TCRdb copy retains only in-frame clones and omits some. The sample records about 24,000 clones, roughly 85% being singletons. The source material was PBMCs, sampled 450 to 480 days after intestinal transplant. These receptors originate from a human patient who received an intestinal transplant, so some T cells may come from the graft donor. Each CDR3 is given with its conserved first and last residue. Fields, in order: clone size, J gene, V gene, D gene, CDR3 DNA, CDR3 protein. A D gene is named only where the DNA matches it firmly. Size values are once, few and many counts, or a class for expanded clones, and some rows have none.

NA,TRBJ2-2,TRBV6-5,NA,TGTGCCATTACGGGTTTATCCTACCCGGGGGAGCTGTTTTTT,CAITGLSYPGELFF
NA,TRBJ2-1,TRBV7-2,NA,TGTGCCAGCAGCTTAGAATCCACCGGTTTCTACAATGAGCAGTTCTTC,CASSLESTGFYNEQFF
NA,TRBJ2-2,TRBV9,NA,TGTGCCAGCAGCGTAGGCGGGAACACCGGGGAGCTGTTTTTT,CASSVGGNTGELFF
NA,TRBJ2-3,TRBV28,NA,TGTGCCAGCAGTTCGGATACAGATACGCAGTATTTT,CASSSDTDTQYF
NA,TRBJ2-7,TRBV5-4,NA,TGTGCCAGCAGCTTGGGCAGGGGATCCTACGAGCAGTACTTC,CASSLGRGSYEQYF
NA,TRBJ2-4,TRBV30,TRBD1,TGTGCCTGGAGTACAGGGGGACGGGCCAAAAACATTCAGTACTTC,CAWSTGGRAKNIQYF
once,TRBJ1-1,TRBV10-3,NA,TGTGCCATCAGTGAACAGGGGAACACTGAAGCTTTCTTT,CAISEQGNTEAFF
NA,TRBJ1-2,TRBV5-6,NA,TGTGCCAGCACATGTCGAAAGACCTATGGCTACACCTTC,CASTCRKTYGYTF
NA,TRBJ2-3,TRBV11-3,NA,TGTGCCAGCAGTCCGTCCAGGGCAGATACGCAGTATTTT,CASSPSRADTQYF
NA,TRBJ2-2,TRBV7-8,NA,TGTGCCAGCAGCCGCACACCGACCGGGGAGCTGTTTTTT,CASSRTPTGELFF
once,TRBJ1-2,TRBV5-4,TRBD1,TGTGCCAGCAGCCCGAGACTGGACAGGCAAGGTCGCTATGGCTACACCTTC,CASSPRLDRQGRYGYTF
NA,TRBJ2-3,TRBV7-3,NA,TGTGCCAGCAGCTCCGCCCTAGGCGCAGATACGCAGTATTTT,CASSSALGADTQYF
once,TRBJ2-4,TRBV28,NA,TGTGCCAGCAGTGTTACCCCCCAGGGGAAGGTTATGAAAGCCAAAAACATTCAGTACTTC,CASSVTPQGKVMKAKNIQYF
NA,TRBJ2-1,TRBV12-1,NA,TGTGCCAGCAGCTCAGCTTTGTCCGGGACCTCGTACAATGAGCAGTTCTTC,CASSSALSGTSYNEQFF
few,TRBJ2-7,TRBV6-1,NA,TGTGCCAGCTCCGCGGATCGGGACTCCTACGAGCAGTACTTC,CASSADRDSYEQYF
NA,TRBJ2-7,TRBV21-1,NA,TGTGCCAGCAGCAAAGAGCTAGCGGGAGCAATCGAGCAGTACTTC,CASSKELAGAIEQYF
once,TRBJ2-1,TRBV19,NA,TGTGCCAGTAGTGCCAACACAGGGACCCCAGGTGAGCAGTTCTTC,CASSANTGTPGEQFF
NA,TRBJ2-7,TRBV2,NA,TGTGCCAGCAAGGTTGAGGGGGAACTCTCCTACGAGCAGTACTTC,CASKVEGELSYEQYF
NA,TRBJ2-7,TRBV4-1,NA,TGCGCCAGCAGCCAACGCGTTAACTCAAACTACGAGCAGTACTTC,CASSQRVNSNYEQYF
NA,TRBJ2-7,TRBV10-3,NA,TGTGCCAGCCGTGGGGGTGACGAGCAGTACTTC,CASRGGDEQYF